Listed below are T cell receptor beta chains from one sample, sequenced in a study of cytomegalovirus exposure and HLA in healthy donors. Libraries were prepared by immunoSEQ multiplex PCR; TCRdb keeps only in-frame clonotypes and omits some of them. Altogether 150,000 to 200,000 clones are present, around 79% being singletons, with the ten largest covering over 11%. Source material: PBMCs. The receptors stem from a man aged 45-65 years in good health and CMV-seropositive. Each CDR3 is given with its conserved first and last residue. The D gene is left open where the match is weak. Size values are once, few and many counts, or a class for expanded clones, and some rows have none.

length	D	J	V	size	CDR3	DNA
13	TRBD1	TRBJ2-7	TRBV18	.	CASSPGTDYEQYF	TGTGCCAGCTCACCCGGGACAGATTACGAGCAGTACTTC
16	TRBD1	TRBJ1-3	TRBV19	.	CASLQGNPLFGNTIYF	TGTGCCAGTTTACAGGGGAACCCCCTGTTTGGAAACACCATATATTTT
18	.	TRBJ2-1	TRBV5-1	few	CASSSSGLAASSYNEQFF	TGCGCCAGCAGCTCCTCAGGGTTGGCGGCGAGCTCCTACAATGAGCAGTTCTTC
15	.	TRBJ2-1	TRBV28	.	CASRMGRGTYNEQFF	TGTGCCAGCCGTATGGGGAGGGGGACCTACAATGAGCAGTTCTTC
14	TRBD1	TRBJ2-5	TRBV19	.	CASSMNRDRESQYF	TGTGCCAGTAGTATGAATCGGGACAGGGAGTCCCAGTACTTC
16	TRBD1	TRBJ1-2	TRBV5-6	.	CASNVRDGTEFYGYTF	TGTGCCAGCAACGTAAGGGATGGGACAGAGTTTTATGGCTACACCTTC
14	.	TRBJ2-2	TRBV6-6	.	CASSSHRDTGELFF	TGTGCCAGCAGTTCTCACAGAGACACCGGGGAGCTGTTTTTT
13	.	TRBJ2-1	TRBV29-1	once	CSVLDGTNNEQFF	TGCAGCGTTCTCGACGGGACAAACAATGAGCAGTTCTTC
14	.	TRBJ1-2	TRBV2	.	CASVPSSSRWRYTF	TGTGCCAGCGTTCCCAGTAGCTCGCGGTGGCGGTACACCTTC
12	.	TRBJ2-5	TRBV11-1	.	CASSSKKETQYF	TGTGCCAGCAGCTCTAAGAAAGAGACCCAGTACTTC